This T cell receptor beta chain comes out of a study of identical twins. Study-level points and caveats: Partial confounding of zero-insertion analyses by invariant MAIT and iNKT cells was possible.

A universal primer site was incorporated via template switching, and the cDNA contained unique molecular identifiers. One entry per CDR3 protein results from TCRdb running MiXCR on the 5' RACE reads. The top ten hold approximately 0.95% of the sample, which has 400,000 to 650,000 distinct CDR3 sequences, approximately 22% seen once. On this clonotype itself: Its target is not known.

Germline lookup yields CDR1 SGHAT and CDR2 FQNNGV. This CDR3 has 20 amino acids. V was clipped by 7 bases and J by 0 bases; unmatched bases: 21. Another study also made use of these data, one on T cells expressing NK-cell markers.

The TCR sequence derives from a woman aged 18 to 35 in good health. V usage is TRBV11-2 and J usage is TRBJ2-1; 7 nucleotides line up with TRBD2. Sequencing was done on a sample of CD4+ T cells sorted from blood. The CDR3 spells CASILRITSASESSYNEQFF. The CDR3 DNA reads as TGTGCCAGCATCCTTAGGATCACTAGCGCGAGCGAAAGCTCCTACAATGAGCAGTTCTTC.